Listed below are T cell receptor beta chains from one sample, sequenced in a study of cytomegalovirus exposure and HLA in healthy donors. This table comes from immunoSEQ multiplex PCR, and its TCRdb copy is limited to in-frame clones, with some not included. The table shows around 220,000 clones, with 83% occurring only once. The source material was PBMCs. The origin of the receptors is a girl between 5 and 17 years old in good health and CMV-seronegative. Each CDR3 is given without its conserved first and last residue.

v_call,cdr3_aa
TRBV2,ASSGEDNRGRGEFIQY
TRBV7-9,ASSLYIREGEQF
TRBV15,ATSKGLAGTTDTQY
TRBV5-1,ASSPNLAGGLGEQY
TRBV6-6,ASSPGQGAREAF
TRBV6-6,ASCGAGTEAF
TRBV4-2,ASSQGGTGGSGANVLT
TRBV14,ASSQVQREPFSYNEQF
TRBV5-4,ASRRDFDGYT
TRBV11-3,ASSLGTGSGGFQETQY
TRBV4-1,ASSQDEPGSYSNQPQH
TRBV9,ASSVDPTGANTEAF
TRBV4-1,ASSRELAGGPPYNEQF
TRBV19,ASSFTPGLAGKNEQF
TRBV13,ASSLGEGAWHNEQF
TRBV7-8,ASSLVGGGAGEQF
TRBV19,ASSTAGGGNQPQH
TRBV6-5,ASQGYMNTEAF
TRBV9,ASSASPGNGNTIY
TRBV27,ASRVQGRPYSNQPQH
TRBV28,ASSPYVLSNYGYT
TRBV27,ASSFRANPGQGSFPQH
TRBV9,ASSVDTGYLYNEQF
TRBV25-1,ASSFGQGAGNTIY
TRBV4-3,ASSQGTGSGANVLT
TRBV2,ASSDRRGLGGYT
TRBV5-4,ASSRIPGQGDLNEQF
TRBV27,ASSRRRGSNQPQH
TRBV14,ASSLRGTGVYEQY
TRBV5-4,ASSLARGPNTGELF
TRBV7-2,ASSSSGTGGYGYT
TRBV4-2,ASSQEMTVNTEAF
TRBV7-9,ASSTTDRGGKNIQY
TRBV19,ASSISGRSNQPQH
TRBV29-1,SVGYGQYTEAF
TRBV7-3,ASSQGGNTEAF
TRBV9,ASSAAPSIASNEQY
TRBV5-4,ASSSMTGEGSGYT
TRBV2,ASSGTSSDGYT
TRBV28,ASRGTSTDTQY
TRBV28,ASSGWGLSYEQY
TRBV7-9,ASSPGTDPNPPQH
TRBV29-1,SPVPASRQLNT